This TCR beta chain was documented in a study of cytomegalovirus exposure and HLA in healthy donors. CDR3 length: 14 residues. Germline lookup yields CDR1 MDHEN and CDR2 SYDVKM. The ends were cut back, 9 bases at V and 2 bases at J, with 17 bases in the middle. Concerning this clone itself: As yet, its antigen is unknown.

The PCR employed 60 Vbeta primers together with 13 Jbeta primers. Assay used: immunoSEQ multiplex PCR; TCRdb lists only in-frame clones, some missing. The table shows 170,000 or so clones, with about 80% occurring only once. Study-wide results and caveats: Productive status was seen about 90% or about 30% of the time for most TCR beta V segments in an earlier analysis. What a later analysis showed was that several of the most significant clusters appeared linked to common viral pathogens.

What was sequenced was PBMCs. The gene calls are TRBV28 and TRBJ2-7; tentatively, D is TRBD1 (6 bases). The TCR originated in a woman aged 45-59 years in good health and CMV-seropositive. DNA of the CDR3: TGTGCCAGTAGACCAGGGGAATCTCCCTACGAGCAGTACTTC. Its translation is CASRPGESPYEQYF.